Listed here are 16 T cell receptor beta chains from one sample, sequenced in a study of T cells in Graves' hyperthyroidism and ophthalmopathy. There were TCR beta CDR3 regions amplified from RNA transcripts. In the first-round RT-PCR of the TCR CDR3, the HTBI primer set was used. From the multiplex PCR reads, TCRdb called clonotypes with MiXCR, one entry per CDR3 protein. The repertoire holds approximately 640,000 distinct CDR3 sequences, with nearly 45% as singletons. The sample was peripheral blood or thyroid tissue (not recorded which). These receptor sequences come from an adult man with Graves' disease, either hyperthyroidism or ophthalmopathy (not recorded which).

This clonotype was recorded many times. V and J are TRBV7-8 and TRBJ2-5; 10 bases match TRBD2. CDR1 and CDR2 (germline): SGHVS, FQNEAQ. The CDR3 totals 17 residues. The ends lost 1 base at V and 4 bases at J; junction bases unmatched: 9. CDR3 DNA sequence: TGTGCCAGCAGCTTAGGCCCTAGCGGGAGTTTAGGAGAGACCCAGTACTTC. Its protein is CASSLGPSGSLGETQYF.

Only one count was recorded for this clonotype. A much bigger clone sits one base away, suggesting this may be a read error. V usage is TRBV24-1 and J usage is TRBJ1-1; D not certain. Trimming removed 2 bases at V and 3 bases at J, with 6 bases between. The CDR3 contains 13 residues. Germline-derived CDR1 and CDR2 are KGHDR and SFDVKD. The CDR3 sequence is CATSDYQDTEAFF. In DNA, the CDR3 is TGTGCCACCAGTGATTATCAGGACACTGAAGCTTTCTTT.

In this sample, this clonotype turned up many times. The chain uses TRBV24-1 and TRBJ1-1; 8 bases map to TRBD1. The CDR3 loop spans 13 amino acids. Germline assignment: CDR1 KGHDR and CDR2 SFDVKD. Trimming removed 5 bases from V and 7 bases from J; junction bases left unmatched: 5. For the CDR3, the DNA is TGTGCCACCAGTGTAACAGGGGGAGGTGAAGCTTTCTTT. Encoded protein: CATSVTGGGEAFF.

The rearrangement links TRBV24-1 to TRBJ1-2; a weak D match, TRBD1 (5 bases). V was trimmed by 6 bases and J by 0 bases, leaving 10 bases between them. The germline CDR1 and CDR2 sequences are KGHDR and SFDVKD. This CDR3 has 14 amino acids. In nucleotides, the CDR3 is TGTGCCACCAGTTCCGGGACGGCTAACTATGGCTACACCTTC. As protein: CATSSGTANYGYTF.

This clonotype was recorded many times. This chain joins TRBV7-2 and TRBJ2-7; D ambiguous. V was clipped by 7 bases and J by 2 bases, with 12 bases between them. Germline V CDR1 and CDR2: SGHTA, FQGNSA. This CDR3 has 13 residues. The DNA for the CDR3 is TGTGCCAGCATGGTTGCAGGAACCTACGAGCAGTACTTC. Its translation: CASMVAGTYEQYF.

The gene calls are TRBV12-3 or TRBV12-4 and TRBJ1-4, with TRBD1 identical over 8 bases. CDR3 length: 13 residues. The trim removed 5 bases at V and 8 bases at J, leaving 4 bases unmatched. The CDR3 nucleotides are TGTGCCAGCAGTCAGGGGGCTGGGGAAAAACTGTTTTTT. This gives the protein CASSQGAGEKLFF.

The chain employs TRBV5-1 and TRBJ2-6, with D possibly matching TRBD1 (5 bases). Germline-derived CDR1 and CDR2 are SGHRS and YFSETQ. The CDR3 has 19 amino acids. Trimming stripped 0 bases from V and 2 bases from J, with 18 bases between. In DNA form, the CDR3 reads TGCGCCAGCAGCTTGGCCAGGGTCCGCTTAGAGGCTGGGGCCAACGTCCTGACTTTC. Protein: CASSLARVRLEAGANVLTF.

This clonotype has a count of ten or more. The rearrangement joins TRBV5-1 to TRBJ2-7; possible D gene TRBD1, 6 bases. Germline V gene sequence: CDR1 SGHRS, CDR2 YFSETQ. V was cut by 3 bases and J by 2 bases, with 15 bases left in between. This CDR3 is built from 15 residues. The CDR3 DNA reads as TGCGCCAGCAGCTCGACAGGCCAGCCCACCTACGAGCAGTACTTC. Its protein is CASSSTGQPTYEQYF.

This chain uses TRBV7-2 with TRBJ1-4; 7 bases are shared with TRBD1. Germline CDR1 reads SGHTA; CDR2 reads FQGNSA. The ends lost 11 bases at V and 8 bases at J; junction bases unmatched: 14. The CDR3 runs to 14 residues. The CDR3 bases are TGTGCCTGGAGCGCCCGACAGGGAAGGGAAAAACTGTTTTTT. Translating it yields CAWSARQGREKLFF.

Ten or more counts support this clonotype. The chain links TRBV15 to TRBJ2-2; D is uncertain. Trimming took 5 bases from V and 6 from J, leaving 10 bases between them. Germline-derived CDR1 and CDR2 are LNHNV and YYDKDF (reference sequence). The CDR3 contains 13 residues. CDR3 region: CATSPRGSGELFF. DNA for the CDR3: TGTGCCACCAGCCCCCGTGGATCCGGGGAGCTGTTTTTT.

This chain uses TRBV20-1 with TRBJ2-5, with D possibly being TRBD1 or TRBD2 (5 bases each). CDR3 length equals 13 residues. V gave up 3 bases and J gave up 4 bases, with 12 bases separating them. Germline V gene sequence: CDR1 DFQATT, CDR2 SNEGSKA (reference sequence). This CDR3 reads CSASRGTGETQYF. Here the CDR3 DNA reads TGCAGTGCTAGTCGGGGCACAGGAGAGACCCAGTACTTC.

This chain connects TRBV9 to TRBJ1-1, with D hard to call. Germline CDR1 SGDLS, CDR2 YYNGEE. V lost 0 bases and J 11 bases, leaving 14 bases between the germline ends. This CDR3 is built from 13 residues. CDR3 protein: CASSVALKTEAFF. CDR3 DNA: TGTGCCAGCAGCGTAGCCCTGAAAACGGAGGCTTTCTTT.

This clonotype was observed a single time. The chain carries TRBV29-1 and TRBJ1-5, with unresolved D. Trimming removed 4 bases at V and 3 bases at J, with 10 bases between. Germline CDR1 SQVTM, CDR2 ANQGSEA. The length of the CDR3 is 13 residues. CDR3 bases: TGCAGCGTTGTGGAGCAGATCAATCAGCCCCAGCATTTT. Residues: CSVVEQINQPQHF.

This clonotype was seen repeatedly, ten times or more. CDR3 DNA: TGTGCCACCAGCAGAGATGGGGGGACAGGGGGTTCACCCCTCCACTTT. Amino acid sequence: CATSRDGGTGGSPLHF. The chain joins TRBV15 to TRBJ1-6; 11 bases map to TRBD1. J lost 9 bases, V lost 0 bases, and 4 bases had no gene match. Germline V gene sequence: CDR1 LNHNV, CDR2 YYDKDF (reference sequence). The CDR3 extends over 16 amino acids.

The rearrangement uses TRBV19 and TRBJ1-6; no clear D gene. CDR1 and CDR2 from the germline V gene are LNHDA and SQIVND (reference sequence). Trimming took 2 bases from V and 3 from J, leaving 8 bases between them. The CDR3 loop spans 15 amino acids. The CDR3 DNA is TGTGCCAGTAGTATAAATTGGAACTATAATTCACCCCTCCACTTT. This sequence encodes CASSINWNYNSPLHF. Full variable domain (rest looked up from reference TRBV19 and TRBJ1-6): DGGITQSPKYLFRKEGQNVTLSCEQNLNHDAMYWYRQDPGQGLRLIYYSQIVNDFQKGDIAEGYSVSREKKESFPLTVTSAQKNPTAFYLCASSINWNYNSPLHFGNGTRLTVT.

The rearrangement links TRBV6-5 to TRBJ2-7, with TRBD2 as a possible D gene (6 bases). Germline assignment: CDR1 MNHEY and CDR2 SVGAGI. The CDR3 has 14 amino acids. Trimming removed 5 bases at V and 4 bases at J, with 15 bases between. The CDR3 spells CASSPGTSFYEQYF. The CDR3 nucleotides read TGTGCCAGCAGTCCCGGGACTTCCTTTTACGAGCAGTACTTC.